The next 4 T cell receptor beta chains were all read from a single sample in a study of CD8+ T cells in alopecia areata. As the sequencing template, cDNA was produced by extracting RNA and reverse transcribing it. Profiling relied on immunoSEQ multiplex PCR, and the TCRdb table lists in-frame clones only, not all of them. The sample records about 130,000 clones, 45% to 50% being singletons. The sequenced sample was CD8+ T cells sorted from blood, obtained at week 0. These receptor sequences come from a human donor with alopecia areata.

CDR3: CASSLVGGAGDQYF. DNA for the CDR3: TGTGCCAGCAGCTTAGTAGGGGGCGCGGGGGATCAGTACTTC. The chain carries TRBV11-2 and TRBJ2-5, with D perhaps matching TRBD1 or TRBD2 (7 bases each). The CDR3 extends over 14 amino acids. V lost 1 base to trimming and J lost 11 bases, with 17 bases between them. Germline CDR1 SGHAT, CDR2 FQNNGV.

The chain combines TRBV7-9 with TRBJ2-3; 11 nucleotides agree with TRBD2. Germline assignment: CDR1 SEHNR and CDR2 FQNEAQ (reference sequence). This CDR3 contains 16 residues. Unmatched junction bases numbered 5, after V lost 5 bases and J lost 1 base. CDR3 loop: CASSPKLAGGTDTQYF. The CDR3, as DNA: TGTGCCAGCAGCCCCAAACTAGCGGGGGGCACAGATACGCAGTATTTT.

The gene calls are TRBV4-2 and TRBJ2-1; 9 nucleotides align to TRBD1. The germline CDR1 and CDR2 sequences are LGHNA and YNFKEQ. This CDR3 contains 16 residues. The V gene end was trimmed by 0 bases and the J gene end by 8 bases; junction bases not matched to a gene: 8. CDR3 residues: CASSQDGGTGSYEQFF. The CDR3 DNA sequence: TGTGCCAGCAGCCAAGATGGCGGGACAGGGTCATATGAGCAGTTCTTC.

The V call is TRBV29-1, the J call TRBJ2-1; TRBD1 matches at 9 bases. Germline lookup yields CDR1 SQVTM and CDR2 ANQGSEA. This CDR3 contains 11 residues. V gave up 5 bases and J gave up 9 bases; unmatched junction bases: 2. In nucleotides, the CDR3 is TGCAGCGTTCTGACAGGGGGTGAGCAGTTCTTC. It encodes CSVLTGGEQFF.